The 9 T cell receptor beta chains in this list originate from one sample, sequenced in a study of Ad26.COV2.S vaccination and SARS-CoV-2 variants. Indicated treatment: around 19 received Ad26.COV2.S at low or high dose, single or two shots; 5 received placebo; per-sample allocation not given. Sampling took place 63 days after the first vaccine or placebo injection. Method: immunoSEQ multiplex PCR; TCRdb's copy keeps in-frame clones and lacks some. The table lists around 310,000 clones, roughly nine tenths of them singletons, with around 5% in the top ten. The sample consisted of peripheral blood, taken in a trial of Ad26.COV2.S vaccine versus placebo. The receptors derive from a person between 18 and 65 years old who received the Ad26.COV2.S COVID-19 vaccine or a placebo.

The gene calls are TRBV5-1 and TRBJ1-6; D is possibly TRBD1 (5 bases). Germline values: CDR1 SGHRS, CDR2 YFSETQ. CDR3 length: 15 residues. Trimming left V 1 base short and J 7 bases short, with 12 bases between. The CDR3 DNA is TGCGCCAGCAGCTTGTCCGGGACGGAGAATTCACCCCTCCACTTT. As protein: CASSLSGTENSPLHF.

The gene calls are TRBV9 and TRBJ1-1; unclear D gene. Germline CDR1 and CDR2: SGDLS and YYNGEE. The V and J ends lost 0 bases and 7 bases respectively, with 13 bases between them. CDR3 length: 14 amino acids. CDR3 amino acids: CASSVVSSEGEAFF. DNA for the CDR3: TGTGCCAGCAGCGTAGTGTCCTCAGAGGGTGAAGCTTTCTTT.

The chain links TRBV2 to TRBJ2-5, with D hard to call. The CDR3 is made up of 11 amino acids. Trimming left V 3 bases short and J 7 bases short, with 6 bases between. Germline loops: CDR1 SNHLY, CDR2 FYNNEI. The DNA of the CDR3 is TGTGCCAGCAGTGACTTGGTGACCCAGTACTTC. Amino acids: CASSDLVTQYF.

The chain joins TRBV4-1 to TRBJ1-2, with D hard to call. The CDR3 extends over 16 amino acids. V lost 4 bases to trimming and J lost 1 base, with 16 bases between them. CDR1 is MGHRA, CDR2 YSYEKL, per germline. CDR3 DNA: TGCGCCAGCAGCCCCGATGGGTCAGGAGTTAACTATGGCTACACCTTC. Residues: CASSPDGSGVNYGYTF.

This clone was seen a handful of times. The chain carries TRBV27 and TRBJ1-5; 8 nucleotides agree with TRBD1. V gave up 4 bases and J gave up 2 bases; unmatched junction bases: 7. This CDR3 region has 16 residues. The germline CDR1 and CDR2 sequences are MNHEY and SMNVEV (reference sequence). CDR3: CASSSEQGVGNQPQHF. The CDR3 coding sequence is TGTGCCAGCAGTTCCGAACAGGGGGTGGGCAATCAGCCCCAGCATTTT.

V gene TRBV7-6 combines with J gene TRBJ1-5; D gene unclear. Trimming cost V 1 base and J 0 bases, with 7 bases left between them. Germline loops: CDR1 SGHVS, CDR2 FNYEAQ. The CDR3 has 15 amino acids. DNA of the CDR3: TGTGCCAGCAGCTTAGTACCGGGTAGCAATCAGCCCCAGCATTTT. This gives the protein CASSLVPGSNQPQHF.

The chain combines TRBV27 with TRBJ1-1, with unresolved D. V dropped 8 bases and J dropped 5 bases, with 21 bases sitting between them. This CDR3 contains 15 residues. Germline lookup yields CDR1 MNHEY and CDR2 SMNVEV (reference sequence). The CDR3 DNA reads as TGTGCCAGCGCGTTCCGAAGGGTTTGGTGGACTGAAGCTTTCTTT. It specifies CASAFRRVWWTEAFF.

This clone has just one count. The rearrangement uses TRBV7-9 and TRBJ1-4; 7 bases are shared with TRBD1. Germline values: CDR1 SEHNR, CDR2 FQNEAQ (reference sequence). This CDR3 comprises 15 residues. The trim removed 7 bases at V and 0 bases at J, leaving 5 bases unmatched. The CDR3 coding sequence is TGTGCCAGCAACGAAGGGGGCGCAACTAATGAAAAACTGTTTTTT. Protein: CASNEGGATNEKLFF.

This chain uses TRBV6-5 with TRBJ2-2, with D unresolved. The V gene's germline CDR1 is MNHEY and CDR2 SVGAGI. V was pared by 5 bases and J by 5 bases, with 12 bases between. The CDR3 loop spans 14 amino acids. CDR3 protein: CASSPIADTGELFF. CDR3 DNA: TGTGCCAGCAGTCCTATAGCCGATACCGGGGAGCTGTTTTTT.